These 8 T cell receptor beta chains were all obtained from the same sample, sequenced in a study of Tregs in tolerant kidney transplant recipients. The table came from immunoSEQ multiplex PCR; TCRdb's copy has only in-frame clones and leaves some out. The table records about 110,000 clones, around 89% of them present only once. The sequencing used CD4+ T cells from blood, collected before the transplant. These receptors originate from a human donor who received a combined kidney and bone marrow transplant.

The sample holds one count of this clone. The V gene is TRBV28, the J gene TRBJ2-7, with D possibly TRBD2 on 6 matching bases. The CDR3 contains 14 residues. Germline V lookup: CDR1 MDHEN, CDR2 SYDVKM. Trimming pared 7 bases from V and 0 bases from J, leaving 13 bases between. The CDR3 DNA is TGTGCCAGCACCGATTTGACTAGCTCCTACGAGCAGTACTTC. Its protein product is CASTDLTSSYEQYF.

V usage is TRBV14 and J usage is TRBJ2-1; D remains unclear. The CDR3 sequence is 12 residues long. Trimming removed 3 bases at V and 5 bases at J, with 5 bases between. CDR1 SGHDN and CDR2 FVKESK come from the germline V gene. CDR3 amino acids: CASSQRHNEQFF. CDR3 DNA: TGTGCCAGCAGCCAGAGGCACAATGAGCAGTTCTTC. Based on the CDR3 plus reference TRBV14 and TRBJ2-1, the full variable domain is EAGVTQFPSHSVIEKGQTVTLRCDPISGHDNLYWYRRVMGKEIKFLLHFVKESKQDESGMPNNRFLAERTGGTYSTLKVQPAELEDSGVYFCASSQRHNEQFFGPGTRLTVL.

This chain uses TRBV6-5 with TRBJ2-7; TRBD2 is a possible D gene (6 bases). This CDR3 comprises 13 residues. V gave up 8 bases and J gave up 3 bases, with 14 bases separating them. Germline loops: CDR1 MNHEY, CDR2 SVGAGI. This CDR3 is CASRRAAHYEQYF. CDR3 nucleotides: TGTGCCAGCCGGAGGGCAGCCCACTACGAGCAGTACTTC.

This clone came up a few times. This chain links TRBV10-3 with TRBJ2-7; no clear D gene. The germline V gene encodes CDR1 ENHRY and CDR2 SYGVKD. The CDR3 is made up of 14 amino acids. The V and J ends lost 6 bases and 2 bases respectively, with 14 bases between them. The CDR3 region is CAIRATVQTYEQYF. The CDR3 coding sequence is TGTGCCATCAGAGCAACAGTCCAAACCTACGAGCAGTACTTC.

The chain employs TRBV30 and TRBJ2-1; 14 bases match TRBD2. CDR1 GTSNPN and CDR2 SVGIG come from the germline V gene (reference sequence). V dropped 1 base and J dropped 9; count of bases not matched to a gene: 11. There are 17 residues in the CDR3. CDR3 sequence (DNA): TGTGCCTGGAGTGCCTTCAGGACTAGCGGGAGGTTGAGTGAGCAGTTCTTC. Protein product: CAWSAFRTSGRLSEQFF. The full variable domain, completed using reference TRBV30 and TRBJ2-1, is SQTIHQWPATLVQPVGSPLSLECTVEGTSNPNLYWYRQAAGRGLQLLFYSVGIGQISSEVPQNLSASRPQDRQFILSSKKLLLSDSGFYLCAWSAFRTSGRLSEQFFGPGTRLTVL.

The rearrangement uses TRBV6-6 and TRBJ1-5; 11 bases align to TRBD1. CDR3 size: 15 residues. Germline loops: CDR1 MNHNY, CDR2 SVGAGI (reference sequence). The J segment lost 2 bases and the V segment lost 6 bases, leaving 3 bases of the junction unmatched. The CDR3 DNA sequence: TGTGCCAGCAGCCCGGGACAGGGGGGCAATCAGCCCCAGCATTTT. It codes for CASSPGQGGNQPQHF.

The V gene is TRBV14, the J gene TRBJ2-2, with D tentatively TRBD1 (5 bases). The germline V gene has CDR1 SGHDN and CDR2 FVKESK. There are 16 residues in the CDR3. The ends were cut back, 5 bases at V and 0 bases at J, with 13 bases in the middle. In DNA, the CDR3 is TGTGCCAGCAGCAGACAGACAGCAACGAACACCGGGGAGCTGTTTTTT. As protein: CASSRQTATNTGELFF.

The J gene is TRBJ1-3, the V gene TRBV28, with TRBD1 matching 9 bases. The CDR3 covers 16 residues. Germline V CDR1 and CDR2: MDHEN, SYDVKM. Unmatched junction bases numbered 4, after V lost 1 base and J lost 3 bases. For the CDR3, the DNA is TGTGCCAGCAGTTTATTGGGACAGGGTAGTGGAAACACCATATATTTT. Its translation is CASSLLGQGSGNTIYF.